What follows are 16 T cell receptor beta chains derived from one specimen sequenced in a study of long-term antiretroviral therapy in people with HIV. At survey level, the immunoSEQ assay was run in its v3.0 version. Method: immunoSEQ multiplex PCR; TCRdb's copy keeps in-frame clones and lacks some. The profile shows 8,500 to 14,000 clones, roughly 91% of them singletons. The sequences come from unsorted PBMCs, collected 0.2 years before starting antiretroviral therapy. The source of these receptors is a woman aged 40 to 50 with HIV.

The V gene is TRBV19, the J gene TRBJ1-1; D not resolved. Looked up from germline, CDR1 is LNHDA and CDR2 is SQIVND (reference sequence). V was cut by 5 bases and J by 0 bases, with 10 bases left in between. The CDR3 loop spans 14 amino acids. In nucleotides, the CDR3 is TGTGCCAGTAGTGAGGCGCGGATGAACACTGAAGCTTTCTTT. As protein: CASSEARMNTEAFF.

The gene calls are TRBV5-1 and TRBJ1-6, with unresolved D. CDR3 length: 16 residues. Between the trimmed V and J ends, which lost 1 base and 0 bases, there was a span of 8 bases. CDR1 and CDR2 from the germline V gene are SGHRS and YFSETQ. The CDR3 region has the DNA TGCGCCAGCAGCTTGACGAAGAGCTCCTATAATTCACCCCTCCACTTT. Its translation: CASSLTKSSYNSPLHF.

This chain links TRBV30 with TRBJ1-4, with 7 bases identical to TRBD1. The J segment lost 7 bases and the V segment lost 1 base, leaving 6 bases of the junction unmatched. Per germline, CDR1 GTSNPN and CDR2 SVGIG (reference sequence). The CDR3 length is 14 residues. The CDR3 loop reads CAWSEGGVGEKLFF. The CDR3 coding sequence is TGTGCCTGGAGTGAAGGGGGCGTGGGTGAAAAACTGTTTTTT. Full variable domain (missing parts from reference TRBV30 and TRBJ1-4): SQTIHQWPATLVQPVGSPLSLECTVEGTSNPNLYWYRQAAGRGLQLLFYSVGIGQISSEVPQNLSASRPQDRQFILSSKKLLLSDSGFYLCAWSEGGVGEKLFFGSGTQLSVL.

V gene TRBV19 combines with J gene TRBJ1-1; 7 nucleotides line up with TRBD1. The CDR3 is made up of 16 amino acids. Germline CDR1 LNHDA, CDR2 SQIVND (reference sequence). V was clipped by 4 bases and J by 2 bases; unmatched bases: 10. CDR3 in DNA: TGTGCCAGTAGTACCACCGGGACAGTACTAAACACTGAAGCTTTCTTT. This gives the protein CASSTTGTVLNTEAFF.

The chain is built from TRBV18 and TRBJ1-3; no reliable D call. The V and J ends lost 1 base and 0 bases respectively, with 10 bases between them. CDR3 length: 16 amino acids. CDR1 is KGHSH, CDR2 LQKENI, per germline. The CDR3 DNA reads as TGTGCCAGCTCACCACGCGATCCACGCTCTGGAAACACCATATATTTT. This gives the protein CASSPRDPRSGNTIYF.

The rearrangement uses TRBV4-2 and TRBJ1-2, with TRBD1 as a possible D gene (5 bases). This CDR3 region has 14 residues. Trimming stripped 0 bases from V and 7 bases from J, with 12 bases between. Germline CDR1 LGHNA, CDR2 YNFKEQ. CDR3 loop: CASSQDQGFGGYTF. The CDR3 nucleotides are TGTGCCAGCAGCCAAGATCAGGGCTTTGGTGGCTACACCTTC.

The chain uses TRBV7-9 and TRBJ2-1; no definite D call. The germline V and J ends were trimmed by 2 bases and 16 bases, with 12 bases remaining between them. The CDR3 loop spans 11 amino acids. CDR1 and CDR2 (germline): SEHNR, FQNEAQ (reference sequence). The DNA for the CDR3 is TGTGCCAGCAGCTTATCGAGCCCTAGTTTCTTC. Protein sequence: CASSLSSPSFF.

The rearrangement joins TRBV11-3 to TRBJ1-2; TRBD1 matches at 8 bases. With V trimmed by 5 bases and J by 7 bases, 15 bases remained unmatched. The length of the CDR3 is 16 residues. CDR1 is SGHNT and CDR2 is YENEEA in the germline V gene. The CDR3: CASSLSLTGVEGGYTF. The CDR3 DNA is TGTGCCAGCAGCCTGTCTTTGACAGGGGTAGAGGGTGGCTACACCTTC.

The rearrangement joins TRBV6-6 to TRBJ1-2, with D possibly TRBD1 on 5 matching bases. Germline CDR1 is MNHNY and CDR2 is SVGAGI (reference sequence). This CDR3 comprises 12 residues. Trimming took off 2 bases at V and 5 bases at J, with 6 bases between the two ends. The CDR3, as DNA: TGTGCCAGCAGTTACCCAGGGTATGGCTACACCTTC. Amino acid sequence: CASSYPGYGYTF.

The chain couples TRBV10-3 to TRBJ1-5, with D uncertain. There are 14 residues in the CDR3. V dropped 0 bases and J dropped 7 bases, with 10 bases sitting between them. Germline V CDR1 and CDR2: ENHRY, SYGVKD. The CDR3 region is CAISESAVGQPQHF. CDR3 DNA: TGTGCCATCAGTGAGTCGGCAGTAGGGCAGCCCCAGCATTTT.

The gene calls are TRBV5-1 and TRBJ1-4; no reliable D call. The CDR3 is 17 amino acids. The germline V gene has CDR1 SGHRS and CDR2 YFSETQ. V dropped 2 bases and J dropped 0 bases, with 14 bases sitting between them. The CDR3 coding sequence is TGCGCCAGCAGCTTTTTCCCCCAGCCTGCAACTAATGAAAAACTGTTTTTT. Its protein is CASSFFPQPATNEKLFF.

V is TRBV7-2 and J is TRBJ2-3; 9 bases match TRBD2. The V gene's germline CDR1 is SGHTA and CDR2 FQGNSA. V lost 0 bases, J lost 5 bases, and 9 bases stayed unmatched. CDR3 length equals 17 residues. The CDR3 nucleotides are TGTGCCAGCAGCTTAGCCCCTCGCGGGGGGGTCCGAGATACGCAGTATTTT. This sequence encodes CASSLAPRGGVRDTQYF.

The CDR3 region has the DNA TGTGCCAGCTATGGGACAGGGGATAATGAAAAACTGTTTTTT. Translating gives CASYGTGDNEKLFF. The chain couples TRBV6-1 to TRBJ1-4, with 10 positions matching TRBD1. CDR1 MNHNS and CDR2 SASEGT come from the germline V gene. V shed 8 bases and J 4 bases; nucleotides not matched to a gene: 4. This CDR3 contains 14 residues.

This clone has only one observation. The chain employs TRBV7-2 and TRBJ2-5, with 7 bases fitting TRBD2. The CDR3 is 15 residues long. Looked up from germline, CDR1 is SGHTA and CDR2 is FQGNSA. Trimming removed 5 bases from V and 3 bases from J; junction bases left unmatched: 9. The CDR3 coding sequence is TGTGCCAGCAGCCGTGGGGGGGTGGGAGAAGAGACCCAGTACTTC. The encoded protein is CASSRGGVGEETQYF.

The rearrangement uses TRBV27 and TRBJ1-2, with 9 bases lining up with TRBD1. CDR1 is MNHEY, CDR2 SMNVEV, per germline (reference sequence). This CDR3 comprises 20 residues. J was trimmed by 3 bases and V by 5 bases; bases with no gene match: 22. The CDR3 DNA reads TGTGCCAGCAGTCCCTTAAGCCGGGACAGGGTAATCTTCGGGCACTATGGCTACACCTTC. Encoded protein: CASSPLSRDRVIFGHYGYTF.

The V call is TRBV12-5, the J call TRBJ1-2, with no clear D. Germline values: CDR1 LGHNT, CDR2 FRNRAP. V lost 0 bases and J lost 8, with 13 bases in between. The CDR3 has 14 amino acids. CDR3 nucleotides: TGTGCTAGTGGTTTGGTGGTCGAAGGCGGGGGCTACACCTTC. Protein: CASGLVVEGGGYTF.